This T cell receptor beta chain was found in a study of control samples from healthy donors and cancer patients. Profiling relied on immunoSEQ multiplex PCR, and the TCRdb table lists in-frame clones only, not all of them. The data contain fewer than 60,000 clones, roughly 96% of them singletons. The CDR3 extends over 14 amino acids. Per the germline V gene, CDR1 is SGHRS and CDR2 is YFSETQ. The germline V and J ends were trimmed by 0 bases and 7 bases, with 11 bases remaining between them. This TCR was recovered from a man aged 25 to 40 in good health. The specimen sequenced was blood. The V call is TRBV5-1, the J call TRBJ1-5, with TRBD1 as a possible D gene (5 bases). CDR3 residues: CASSLGGVDQPQHF. The CDR3 DNA reads as TGCGCCAGCAGCTTGGGGGGGGTGGACCAGCCCCAGCATTTT.